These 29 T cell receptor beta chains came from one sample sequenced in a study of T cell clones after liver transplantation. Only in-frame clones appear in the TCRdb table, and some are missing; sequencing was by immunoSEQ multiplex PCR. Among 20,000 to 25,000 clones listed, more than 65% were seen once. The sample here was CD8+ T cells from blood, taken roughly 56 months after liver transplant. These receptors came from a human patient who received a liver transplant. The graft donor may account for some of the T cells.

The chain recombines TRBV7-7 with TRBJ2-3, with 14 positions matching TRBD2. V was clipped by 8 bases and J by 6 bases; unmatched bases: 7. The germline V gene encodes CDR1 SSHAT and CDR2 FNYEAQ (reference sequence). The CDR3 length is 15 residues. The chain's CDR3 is CASATSGGARDTQYF. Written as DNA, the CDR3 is TGTGCCAGCGCGACTAGCGGGGGGGCCCGGGATACGCAGTATTTT.

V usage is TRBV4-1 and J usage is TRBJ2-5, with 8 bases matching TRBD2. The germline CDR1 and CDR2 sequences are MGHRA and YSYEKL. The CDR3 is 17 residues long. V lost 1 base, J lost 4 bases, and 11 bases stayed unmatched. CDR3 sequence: CASSQVYTGGPRETQYF. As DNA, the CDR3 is TGCGCCAGCAGCCAAGTCTATACGGGGGGGCCGCGAGAGACCCAGTACTTC.

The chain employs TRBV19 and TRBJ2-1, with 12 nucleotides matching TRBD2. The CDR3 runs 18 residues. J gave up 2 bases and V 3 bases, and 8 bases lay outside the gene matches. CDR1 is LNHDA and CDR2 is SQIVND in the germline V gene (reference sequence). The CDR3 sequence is CASSIDLTSGGTYNEQFF. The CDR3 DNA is TGTGCCAGTAGTATCGACCTGACTAGCGGGGGCACCTACAATGAGCAGTTCTTC.

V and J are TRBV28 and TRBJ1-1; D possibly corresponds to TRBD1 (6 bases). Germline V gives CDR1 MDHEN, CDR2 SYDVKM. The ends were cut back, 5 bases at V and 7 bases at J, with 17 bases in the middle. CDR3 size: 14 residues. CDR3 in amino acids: CASSLRTGASEAFF. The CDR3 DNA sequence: TGTGCCAGCAGTCTCCGGACGGGGGCGAGTGAAGCTTTCTTT.

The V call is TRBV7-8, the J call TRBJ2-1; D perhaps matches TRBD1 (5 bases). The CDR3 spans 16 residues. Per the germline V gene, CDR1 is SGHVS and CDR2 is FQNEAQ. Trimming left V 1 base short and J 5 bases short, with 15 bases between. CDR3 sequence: CASSLVRARQHNEQFF. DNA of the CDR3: TGTGCCAGCAGCTTAGTAAGGGCCAGACAGCACAATGAGCAGTTCTTC.

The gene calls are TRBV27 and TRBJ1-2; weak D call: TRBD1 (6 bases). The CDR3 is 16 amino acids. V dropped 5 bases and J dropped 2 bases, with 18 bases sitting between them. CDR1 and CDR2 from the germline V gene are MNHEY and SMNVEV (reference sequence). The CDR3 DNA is TGTGCCAGCAGTCAAGAAAACAGGGTCGGAAACTATGGCTACACCTTC. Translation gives CASSQENRVGNYGYTF.

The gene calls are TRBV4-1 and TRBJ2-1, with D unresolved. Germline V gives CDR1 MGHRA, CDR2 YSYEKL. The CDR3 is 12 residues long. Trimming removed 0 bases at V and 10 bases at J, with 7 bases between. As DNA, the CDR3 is TGCGCCAGCAGCCAAGATAAGGTCGAGCAGTTCTTC. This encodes CASSQDKVEQFF.

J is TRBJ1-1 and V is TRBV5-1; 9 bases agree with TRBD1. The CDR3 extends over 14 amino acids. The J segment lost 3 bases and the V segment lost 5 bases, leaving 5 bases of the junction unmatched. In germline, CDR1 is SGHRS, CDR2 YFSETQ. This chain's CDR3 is CASSRTGEDTEAFF. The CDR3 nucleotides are TGCGCCAGCAGTCGGACAGGGGAAGACACTGAAGCTTTCTTT.

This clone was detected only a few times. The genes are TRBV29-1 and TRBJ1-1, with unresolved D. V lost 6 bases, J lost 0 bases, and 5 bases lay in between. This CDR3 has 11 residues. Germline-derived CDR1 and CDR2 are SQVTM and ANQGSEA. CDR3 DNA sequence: TGCAGCGTATTCCTGAACACTGAAGCTTTCTTT. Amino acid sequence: CSVFLNTEAFF.

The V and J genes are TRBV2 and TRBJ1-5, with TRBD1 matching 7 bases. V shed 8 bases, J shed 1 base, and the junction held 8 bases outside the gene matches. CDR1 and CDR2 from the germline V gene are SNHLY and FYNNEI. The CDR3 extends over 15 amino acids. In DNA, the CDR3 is TGTGCCAGCCGGCCCCCAGGGGGGAGCAATCAGCCCCAGCATTTT. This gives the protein CASRPPGGSNQPQHF.

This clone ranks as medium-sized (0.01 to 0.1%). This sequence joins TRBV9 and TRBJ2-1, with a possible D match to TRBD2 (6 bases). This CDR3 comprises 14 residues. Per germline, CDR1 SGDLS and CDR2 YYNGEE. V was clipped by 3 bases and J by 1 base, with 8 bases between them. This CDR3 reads CASSDGTSYNEQFF. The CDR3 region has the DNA TGTGCCAGCAGCGACGGGACTTCCTACAATGAGCAGTTCTTC. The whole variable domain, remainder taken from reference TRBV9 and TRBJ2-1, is DSGVTQTPKHLITATGQRVTLRCSPRSGDLSVYWYQQSLDQGLQFLIQYYNGEERAKGNILERFSAQQFPDLHSELNLSSLELGDSALYFCASSDGTSYNEQFFGPGTRLTVL.

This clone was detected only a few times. CDR3 in DNA: TGTGCCAGCAGTTACCTTACGCCAGGACGTAATTCACCCCTCCACTTT. It encodes CASSYLTPGRNSPLHF. The chain joins TRBV6-6 to TRBJ1-6; D gene uncertain. The CDR3 sequence is 16 residues long. In germline, CDR1 is MNHNY, CDR2 SVGAGI (reference sequence). V was clipped by 2 bases and J by 6 bases, with 14 bases between them.

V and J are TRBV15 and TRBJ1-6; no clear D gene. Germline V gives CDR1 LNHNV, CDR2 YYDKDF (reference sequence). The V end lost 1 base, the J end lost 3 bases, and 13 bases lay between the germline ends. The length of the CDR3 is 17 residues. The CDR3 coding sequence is TGTGCCACCAGCAGAGGCACAGACCTACTCTATAATTCACCCCTCCACTTT. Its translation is CATSRGTDLLYNSPLHF.

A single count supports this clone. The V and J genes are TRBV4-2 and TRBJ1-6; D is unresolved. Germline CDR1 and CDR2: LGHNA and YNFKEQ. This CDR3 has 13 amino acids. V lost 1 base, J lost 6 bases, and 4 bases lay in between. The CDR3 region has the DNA TGTGCCAGCAGCCAAGTAATTAATTCACCCCTCCACTTT. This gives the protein CASSQVINSPLHF.

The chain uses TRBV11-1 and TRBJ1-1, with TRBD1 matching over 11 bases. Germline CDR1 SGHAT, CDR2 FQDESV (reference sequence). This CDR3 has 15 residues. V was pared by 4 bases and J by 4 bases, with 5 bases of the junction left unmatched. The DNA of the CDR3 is TGTGCCAGCAGCTACGGACAGGGGGCGGGCACTGAAGCTTTCTTT. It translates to CASSYGQGAGTEAFF. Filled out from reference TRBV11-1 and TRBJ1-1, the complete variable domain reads EAEVAQSPRYKITEKSQAVAFWCDPISGHATLYWYRQILGQGPELLVQFQDESVVDDSQLPKDRFSAERLKGVDSTLKIQPAELGDSAMYLCASSYGQGAGTEAFFGQGTRLTVV.

The CDR3 protein is CASGQPHYGYTF. CDR3 nucleotides: TGTGCCTCGGGACAGCCTCATTATGGCTACACCTTC. V is TRBV6-6 and J is TRBJ1-2; the match to TRBD1 covers 7 bases. Germline CDR1 MNHNY, CDR2 SVGAGI (reference sequence). CDR3 length equals 12 residues. The V gene end was trimmed by 11 bases and the J gene end by 5 bases; junction bases not matched to a gene: 8.

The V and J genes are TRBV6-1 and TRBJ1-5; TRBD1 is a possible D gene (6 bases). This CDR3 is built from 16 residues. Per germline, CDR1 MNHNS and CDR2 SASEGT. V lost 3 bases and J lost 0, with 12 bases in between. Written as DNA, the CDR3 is TGTGCCAGCAGTGAGAGGCAGGGGTATAGCAATCAGCCCCAGCATTTT. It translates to CASSERQGYSNQPQHF.

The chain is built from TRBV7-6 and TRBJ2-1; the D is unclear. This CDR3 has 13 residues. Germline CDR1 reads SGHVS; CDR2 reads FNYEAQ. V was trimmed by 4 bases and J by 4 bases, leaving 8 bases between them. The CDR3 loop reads CASSSDEYNEQFF. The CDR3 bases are TGTGCCAGCAGCTCGGACGAGTACAATGAGCAGTTCTTC.

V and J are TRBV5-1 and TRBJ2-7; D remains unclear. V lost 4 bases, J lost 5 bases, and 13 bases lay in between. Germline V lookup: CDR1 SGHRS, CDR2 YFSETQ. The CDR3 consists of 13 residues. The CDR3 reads CASSRSGSDEQYF. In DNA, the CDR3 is TGCGCCAGCAGCCGGTCAGGCTCGGACGAGCAGTACTTC.

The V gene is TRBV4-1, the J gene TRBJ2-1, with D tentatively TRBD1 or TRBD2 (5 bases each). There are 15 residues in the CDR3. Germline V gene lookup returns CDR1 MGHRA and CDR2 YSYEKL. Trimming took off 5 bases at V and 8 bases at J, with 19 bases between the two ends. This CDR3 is CASSSRDGSFYEQFF. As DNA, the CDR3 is TGCGCCAGCAGCTCCCGGGACGGATCTTTTTATGAGCAGTTCTTC.

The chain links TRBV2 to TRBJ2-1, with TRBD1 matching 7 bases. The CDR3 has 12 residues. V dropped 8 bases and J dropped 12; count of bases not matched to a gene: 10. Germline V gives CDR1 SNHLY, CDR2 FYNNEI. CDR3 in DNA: TGTGCCAGCCGAGACAGGGTTTGGAGGCAGTTCTTC. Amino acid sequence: CASRDRVWRQFF.

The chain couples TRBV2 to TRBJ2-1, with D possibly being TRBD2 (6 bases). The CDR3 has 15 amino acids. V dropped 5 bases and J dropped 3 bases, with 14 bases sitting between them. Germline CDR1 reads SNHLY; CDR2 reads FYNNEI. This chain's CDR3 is CASSTTWGGYNEQFF. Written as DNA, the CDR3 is TGTGCCAGCAGTACGACCTGGGGAGGCTACAATGAGCAGTTCTTC. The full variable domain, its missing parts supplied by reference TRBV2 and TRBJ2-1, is EPEVTQTPSHQVTQMGQEVILRCVPISNHLYFYWYRQILGQKVEFLVSFYNNEISEKSEIFDDQFSVERPDGSNFTLKIRSTKLEDSAMYFCASSTTWGGYNEQFFGPGTRLTVL.

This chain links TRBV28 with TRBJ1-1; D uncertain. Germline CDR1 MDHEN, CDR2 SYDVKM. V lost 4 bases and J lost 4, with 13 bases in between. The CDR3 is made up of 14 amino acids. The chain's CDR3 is CASSSLSWGTEAFF. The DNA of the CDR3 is TGTGCCAGCAGTTCCCTTTCTTGGGGCACTGAAGCTTTCTTT.

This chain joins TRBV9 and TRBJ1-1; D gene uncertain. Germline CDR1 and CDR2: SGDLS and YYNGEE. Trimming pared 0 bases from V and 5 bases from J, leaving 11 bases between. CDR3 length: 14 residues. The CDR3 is CASSVGNWDTEAFF. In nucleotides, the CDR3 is TGTGCCAGCAGCGTAGGAAATTGGGATACTGAAGCTTTCTTT.

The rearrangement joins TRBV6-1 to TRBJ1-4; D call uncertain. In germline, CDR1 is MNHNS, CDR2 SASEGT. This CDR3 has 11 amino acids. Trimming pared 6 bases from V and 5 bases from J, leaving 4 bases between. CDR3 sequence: CASRENEKLFF. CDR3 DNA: TGTGCCAGCAGGGAAAATGAAAAACTGTTTTTT.

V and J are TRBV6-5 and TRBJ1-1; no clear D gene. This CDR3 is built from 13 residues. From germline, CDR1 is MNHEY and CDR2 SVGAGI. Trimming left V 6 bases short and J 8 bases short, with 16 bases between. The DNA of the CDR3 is TGTGCCAGCAGCTCGGACCGTGACGGGGAAGCTTTCTTT. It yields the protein CASSSDRDGEAFF.

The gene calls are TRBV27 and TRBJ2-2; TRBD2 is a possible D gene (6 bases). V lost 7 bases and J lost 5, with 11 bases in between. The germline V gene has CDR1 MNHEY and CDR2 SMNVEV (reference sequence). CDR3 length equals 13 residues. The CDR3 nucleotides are TGTGCCAGCACTTCCGCGGGGACCGGGGAGCTGTTTTTT. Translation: CASTSAGTGELFF.

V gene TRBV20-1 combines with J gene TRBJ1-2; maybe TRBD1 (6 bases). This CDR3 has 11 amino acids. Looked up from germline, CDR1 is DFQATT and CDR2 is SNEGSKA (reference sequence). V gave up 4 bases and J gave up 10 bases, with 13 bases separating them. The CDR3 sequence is CSATGALYYTF. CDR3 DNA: TGCAGTGCTACAGGGGCTCTCTACTACACCTTC.

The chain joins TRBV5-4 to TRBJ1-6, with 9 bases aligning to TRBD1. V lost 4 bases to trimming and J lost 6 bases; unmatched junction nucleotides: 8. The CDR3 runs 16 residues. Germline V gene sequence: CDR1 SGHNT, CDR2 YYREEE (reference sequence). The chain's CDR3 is CASSGDRVVSNSPLHF. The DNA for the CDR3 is TGTGCCAGCAGCGGGGACAGGGTGGTATCTAATTCACCCCTCCACTTT.